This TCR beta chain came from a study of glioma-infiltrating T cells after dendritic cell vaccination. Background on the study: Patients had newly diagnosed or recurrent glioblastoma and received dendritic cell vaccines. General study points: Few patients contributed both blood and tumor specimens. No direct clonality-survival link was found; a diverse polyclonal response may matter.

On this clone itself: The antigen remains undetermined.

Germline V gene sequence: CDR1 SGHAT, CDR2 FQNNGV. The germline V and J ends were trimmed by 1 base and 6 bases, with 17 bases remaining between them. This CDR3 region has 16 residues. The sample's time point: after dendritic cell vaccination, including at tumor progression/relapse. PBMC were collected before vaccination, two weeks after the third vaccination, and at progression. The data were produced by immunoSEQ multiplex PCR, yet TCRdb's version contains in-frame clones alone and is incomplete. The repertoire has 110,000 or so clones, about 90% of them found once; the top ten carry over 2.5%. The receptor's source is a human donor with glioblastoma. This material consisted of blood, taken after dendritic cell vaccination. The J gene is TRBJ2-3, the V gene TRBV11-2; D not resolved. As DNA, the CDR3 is TGTGCCAGCAGCTTAGCGGCCTGGTTTTCACAGGATACGCAGTATTTT. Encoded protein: CASSLAAWFSQDTQYF.